This T cell receptor (beta chain) comes out of a study of shared clonotypes between healthy human individuals. Per the germline V gene, CDR1 is SGHRS and CDR2 is YFSETQ. This CDR3 has 14 amino acids. V was cut by 0 bases and J by 2 bases, with 8 bases left in between. Cells designated naive CD8 were CD45RO-negative and were positively selected for CCR7, with terminally differentiated effector memory CD45RA+ cells excluded. The method was immunoSEQ multiplex PCR; TCRdb's version includes in-frame clones alone and lacks a portion of them. The sample includes some 2,100,000 clones, about 92% of them seen just once.

The material sequenced was naive CD8+ T cells from PBMCs. The chain employs TRBV5-1 and TRBJ1-1; no clear D gene. The sequence derives from a man younger than 30 in good health. Some clones in this sample may be carry-over from other donors' samples. The CDR3 DNA reads TGCGCCAGCAGCTTGGGAGGTTTTAACACTGAAGCTTTCTTT. Protein: CASSLGGFNTEAFF.